This T cell receptor beta chain was retrieved from a study of shared clonotypes between healthy human individuals. CDR1 is LNHNV and CDR2 is YYDKDF in the germline V gene (reference sequence). J lost 1 base, V lost 4 bases, and 3 bases had no gene match. The CDR3 loop spans 16 amino acids. TCRdb keeps only in-frame clones here, not all; method: immunoSEQ multiplex PCR. Of about 79,000 clones listed, about 61% are singletons. The chain joins TRBV15 to TRBJ2-6; 8 nucleotides agree with TRBD2. The origin of this receptor is a man under 40 in good health. The specimen sequenced was memory CD8+ T cells sorted from blood. Subset given: CD45RO+ cells pooled with CCR7-negative TemRA cells. CDR3 nucleotides: TGTGCCACCAGCACGGGAGGGGATTCTGGGGCCAACGTCCTGACTTTC. It is translated as CATSTGGDSGANVLTF.